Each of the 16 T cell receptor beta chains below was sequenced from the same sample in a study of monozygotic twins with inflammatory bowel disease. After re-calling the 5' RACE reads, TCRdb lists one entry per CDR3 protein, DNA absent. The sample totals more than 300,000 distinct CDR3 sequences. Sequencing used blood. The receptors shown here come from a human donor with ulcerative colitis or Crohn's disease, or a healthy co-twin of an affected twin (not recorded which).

CDR3 loop: CSARVGTVTYEQYF. The chain uses TRBV20-1 and TRBJ2-7; TCRdb designates TRBD1, a call that cannot be tested without DNA. The CDR3 consists of 14 residues. Germline loops: CDR1 DFQATT, CDR2 SNEGSKA (reference sequence).

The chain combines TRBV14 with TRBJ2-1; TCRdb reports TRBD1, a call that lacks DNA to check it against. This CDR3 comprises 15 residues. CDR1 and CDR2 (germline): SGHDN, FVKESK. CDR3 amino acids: CASSQGTGSLDEQFF.

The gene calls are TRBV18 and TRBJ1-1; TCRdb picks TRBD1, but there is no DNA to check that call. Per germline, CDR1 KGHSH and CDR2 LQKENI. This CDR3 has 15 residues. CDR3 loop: CASSPYGQPNTEAFF.

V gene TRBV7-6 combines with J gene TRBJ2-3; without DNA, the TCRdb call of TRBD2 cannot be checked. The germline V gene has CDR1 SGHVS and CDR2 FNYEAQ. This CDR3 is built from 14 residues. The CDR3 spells CASSSVGEADTQYF.

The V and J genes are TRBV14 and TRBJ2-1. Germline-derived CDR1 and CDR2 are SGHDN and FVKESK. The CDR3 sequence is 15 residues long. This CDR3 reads CASSQVWTAYNEQFF. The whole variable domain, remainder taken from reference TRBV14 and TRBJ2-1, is EAGVTQFPSHSVIEKGQTVTLRCDPISGHDNLYWYRRVMGKEIKFLLHFVKESKQDESGMPNNRFLAERTGGTYSTLKVQPAELEDSGVYFCASSQVWTAYNEQFFGPGTRLTVL.

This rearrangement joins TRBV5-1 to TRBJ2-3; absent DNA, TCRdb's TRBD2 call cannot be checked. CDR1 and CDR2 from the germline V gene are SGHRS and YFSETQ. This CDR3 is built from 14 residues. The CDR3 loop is CASSSSSGTDTQYF.

CDR3 sequence: CASSQHLGRSYNEQFF. The chain carries TRBV4-2 and TRBJ2-1. Germline CDR1 and CDR2: LGHNA and YNFKEQ. The length of the CDR3 is 16 residues.

The CDR3 here is CASSTGQGLFANYGYTF. The chain employs TRBV12-3 or TRBV12-4 and TRBJ1-2; lacking DNA, the TRBD1 call made by TCRdb goes unchecked. The CDR3 has 17 residues.

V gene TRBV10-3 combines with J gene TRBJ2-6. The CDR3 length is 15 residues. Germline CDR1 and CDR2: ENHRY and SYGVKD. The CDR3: CAISEGQPGAYVLTF.

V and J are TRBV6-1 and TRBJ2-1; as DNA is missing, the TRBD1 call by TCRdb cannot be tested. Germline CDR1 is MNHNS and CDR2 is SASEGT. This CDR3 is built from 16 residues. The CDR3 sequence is CASRANWGAVKDEQFF.

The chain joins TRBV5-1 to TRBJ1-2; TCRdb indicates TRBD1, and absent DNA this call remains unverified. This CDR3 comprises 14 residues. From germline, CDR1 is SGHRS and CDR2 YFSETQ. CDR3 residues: CASSLSGTVYGYTF.

The CDR3 region is CASSQAARADGYTF. V is TRBV4-2 and J is TRBJ1-2; TCRdb's D call, TRBD1, is unchecked because there is no DNA. Germline CDR1 is LGHNA and CDR2 is YNFKEQ. This CDR3 has 14 residues.

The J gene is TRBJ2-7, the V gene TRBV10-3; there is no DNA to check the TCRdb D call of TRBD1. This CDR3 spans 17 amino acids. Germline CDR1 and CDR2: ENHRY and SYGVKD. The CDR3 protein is CAISDRTETRLPREQYF.

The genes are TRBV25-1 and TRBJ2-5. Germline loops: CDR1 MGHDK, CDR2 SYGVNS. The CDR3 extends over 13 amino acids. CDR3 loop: CASSEYMGETQYF.

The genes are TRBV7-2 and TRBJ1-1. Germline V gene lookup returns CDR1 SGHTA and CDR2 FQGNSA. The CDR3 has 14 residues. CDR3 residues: CASSPGQARRGAFF.

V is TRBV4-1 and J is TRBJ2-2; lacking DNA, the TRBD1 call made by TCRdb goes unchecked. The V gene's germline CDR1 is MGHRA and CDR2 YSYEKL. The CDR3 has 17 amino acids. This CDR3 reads CASSQREFRGGPGELFF.